A single sample gave rise to the 9 T cell receptor beta chains below, sequenced in a study of T cell responses to AZD1222 COVID-19 vaccine (TCRdb year 2021). Sample time point, as interpreted from the label and publication: baseline before first vaccination. The library was produced with the immunoSEQ multiplex PCR assay. The source is immuneACCESS, and TCRdb retained only in-frame sequences with V and J called. Part of the clones is not carried over; for the studies checked, unresolved V genes explain less than half of this, and the remainder is unexplained. For this sample the table gives around 100,000 clones, of which 88% were detected only once. The biggest ten clones account for 1.8% of the sample. The sample consisted of peripheral blood, taken on day 0 of AZD1222 vaccination. The receptors shown here come from an adult in good health.

The rearrangement links TRBV18 to TRBJ1-1; weak D call: TRBD1 (6 bases). The CDR3 extends over 14 amino acids. The germline V gene encodes CDR1 KGHSH and CDR2 LQKENI. Trimming stripped 2 bases from V and 4 bases from J, with 11 bases between. In DNA form, the CDR3 reads TGTGCCAGCTCACCAAACAGGGATCTCACTGAAGCTTTCTTT. Translating it yields CASSPNRDLTEAFF.

The chain recombines TRBV19 with TRBJ1-6; tentatively, D is TRBD1 (5 bases). The V and J ends lost 7 bases and 6 bases respectively, with 10 bases between them. In germline, CDR1 is LNHDA, CDR2 SQIVND (reference sequence). This CDR3 region has 13 residues. The CDR3 here is CASKQAFNSPLHF. CDR3 bases: TGTGCCAGTAAACAGGCGTTTAATTCACCCCTCCACTTT.

This rearrangement joins TRBV30 to TRBJ1-1; D is possibly TRBD1 (5 bases). V gave up 0 bases and J gave up 2 bases, with 7 bases separating them. Germline V gene data show CDR1 as GTSNPN and CDR2 as SVGIG (reference sequence). This CDR3 region has 13 residues. In DNA form, the CDR3 reads TGTGCCTGGAGTGTAGGACAAAACACTGAAGCTTTCTTT. Encoded protein: CAWSVGQNTEAFF.

The chain carries TRBV2 and TRBJ1-5; 8 nucleotides agree with TRBD1. V lost 4 bases and J lost 7; bases outside the gene matches: 6. CDR3 length equals 14 residues. From germline, CDR1 is SNHLY and CDR2 FYNNEI. The CDR3 loop is CASSGQGFVQPQHF. CDR3 bases: TGTGCCAGCAGTGGACAGGGGTTCGTGCAGCCCCAGCATTTT.

This chain joins TRBV7-8 and TRBJ2-7; possible D gene TRBD2, 7 bases. Germline assignment: CDR1 SGHVS and CDR2 FQNEAQ. This CDR3 is 16 amino acids long. V was pared by 1 base and J by 3 bases, with 16 bases between. The CDR3 loop reads CASSLGGLAEGYEQYF. CDR3 coding DNA: TGTGCCAGCAGCTTAGGGGGGCTAGCGGAGGGCTACGAGCAGTACTTC.

This rearrangement joins TRBV7-9 to TRBJ1-3; D gene uncertain. The germline V gene encodes CDR1 SEHNR and CDR2 FQNEAQ (reference sequence). The CDR3 has 12 residues. The CDR3 nucleotides are TGTGCTTGGGTTCACTCTGGAAACACCATATATTTT. This encodes CAWVHSGNTIYF.

The chain has TRBV30 and TRBJ2-1, with 9 bases matching TRBD1. V dropped 3 bases and J dropped 1; count of bases not matched to a gene: 1. This CDR3 spans 14 amino acids. Germline CDR1 and CDR2: GTSNPN and SVGIG (reference sequence). CDR3 sequence reads: CAWRGQGSYNEQFF. The DNA of the CDR3 is TGTGCCTGGAGGGGACAGGGATCCTACAATGAGCAGTTCTTC.

The V call is TRBV30, the J call TRBJ2-1; TRBD1 aligns across 12 bases. The CDR3 sequence is 17 residues long. Germline V gives CDR1 GTSNPN, CDR2 SVGIG (reference sequence). The junction had 10 bases not matched to a gene; V was cut back by 1 base and J by 6 bases. The CDR3 DNA is TGTGCCTGGAGTGCCGGGACAGGGGGCTCTGCTGGCAATGAGCAGTTCTTC. It specifies CAWSAGTGGSAGNEQFF.

V is TRBV4-1 and J is TRBJ1-4; 12 bases agree with TRBD1. Germline loops: CDR1 MGHRA, CDR2 YSYEKL. V shed 1 base and J 4 bases; nucleotides not matched to a gene: 4. This CDR3 contains 17 residues. CDR3 nucleotides: TGCGCCAGCAGCCAAGGGGACAGGGGGCCACTTAATGAAAAACTGTTTTTT. It codes for CASSQGDRGPLNEKLFF.